This TCR beta chain originates from a study of human T cells and chemical hapten exposure (dated by TCRdb to 2020 to 2022). Broadly, across the study: For sensitization, 2% DPC in acetone was applied to a roughly 2 cm by roughly 2 cm area of upper inner arm skin. Throughout the approximately 23-week study period, patients were also given weekly therapeutic DPC doses on the scalp. Patch testing on the upper back used Finn chambers containing 0.01% DPC, with scoring done after 6 days according to International Contact Dermatitis Research Group standards. Alopecia areata with under or over 50% scalp involvement, alopecia totalis and alopecia universalis were represented in the patient cohort, which was mostly female. Libraries were pooled for sequencing, and variation in per-sample TCR yields was attributed mainly to small differences in library volumes within the pool. In alopecia patients, the study followed how the peripheral blood TCR repertoire changed in vivo over primary and secondary sensitization to diphenylcyclopropenone (DPC), a hapten. Blood samples were taken from patients before sensitization (week 0) and at 2, 6 and about 24 weeks after DPC sensitization. For TCR sequencing, blood came from approximately 29 alopecia patients at anywhere from one to four time points (pre-sensitization, 2, 6 and 24 weeks).

This clonotype was found a few times. Its antigen remains undetermined. Base qualities are missing; no much larger clone stands one base away. Receptor libraries were prepared by RACE. For sequencing, a NextSeq 500 was employed. During library preparation, unique molecular identifiers were attached to individual cDNA molecules so that TCRs could be counted quantitatively and reproducibly. Each blood RNA sample was used to sequence both TCR alpha and TCR beta chains. As for the original processing: A median of approximately 96,000 TCRs per sample was observed, with a range of 23,224 to 690,600. The Decombinator software suite was used to annotate the V, J and CDR3 of the TCR reads. To make PS versus PT1 abundance plots, every sample was subsampled to the same number of TCRs (28,000). Expanded TCRs were defined as absent before sensitization and observed at least eight times at the 2-week time point. The public sequencing data were trimmed at Q25 with fastp and processed into clonotypes with MiXCR by TCRdb, which kept only in-frame beta chains. Rows are combined by CDR3 protein, so each entry shows the most common genes and DNA. For this entry, the V and J calls and clone size follow TCRdb and not the study's own pipeline. Here the sample has more than 150,000 distinct CDR3 sequences; 25% to 30% occur a single time. Jointly, the top ten make up less than 3% of the sample.

On the study overall, not on this receptor specifically: DPC sensitization did not change how many TCRs were above 1 in 1000 frequency, and no evidence was found of alterations in global repertoire structure. A positive correlation was found between the number of PT1 expanded TCRs and patch test score, with significance reached at thresholds 8, 16 and 32 but not 4. Because all patients had alopecia, a presumed autoimmune disease, the immune response of the patients might differ from that of healthy individuals. Repeated subsampling changed both the strength of the expansion versus patch-test correlation and the threshold at which that correlation became significant. Significantly more large CDR3 similarity clusters were formed by expanded TCRs than by pre-sensitization or healthy control sets, consistent with antigen-driven responses.

The sample's time point label, decoded: pre-sensitization, week 0. The treatment or condition label for this specimen denotes: therapeutic diphenylcyclopropenone sensitization with weekly scalp DPC. Blood at each patch-test visit was drawn before the patch test was applied. Patients were eligible if aged 18 to 70, diagnosed with alopecia and judged suitable for DPC therapy, and pregnant patients were excluded. Total RNA was extracted from unfractionated whole blood collected in Tempus Blood RNA tubes. This TCR derives from a woman in her 30s with alopecia areata. Some clones in this sample may be carry-over from other donors' samples. The input for sequencing was whole blood, taken in connection with sensitization to the hapten diphenylcyclopropenone (DPC).

The nucleotide sequence is given as TGTGCCAGCAGCTCCCAGACAGCCCAGCCCCAGCATTTT. Translated, this is CASSSQTAQPQHF. The rearranged chain carries TRBV7-2 and TRBJ1-5; a tentative D call is TRBD1 (5 bases match). V was cut back by 4 bases and J by 7 bases, leaving a gap of 11 bases between them. From its cysteine to its phenylalanine, the CDR3 spans 13 amino acids. CDR3 DNA only is kept here, 39 bases in frame from base 1. CDR1 and CDR2 are drawn from the germline V gene: SGHTA, FQGNSA. Supplemented by the reference TRBV7-2 and TRBJ1-5 proteins around the CDR3, the complete variable domain is GAGVSQSPSNKVTEKGKDVELRCDPISGHTALYWYRQSLGQGLEFLIYFQGNSAPDKSGLPSDRFSAERTGGSVSTLTIQRTQQEDSAVYLCASSSQTAQPQHFGDGTRLSIL.